The present T cell receptor (beta chain) was sequenced within a study of blood T cell repertoires in COVID-19. At the level of the study: Researchers got acute and convalescent COVID-19 samples from the United States, Italy and Spain. PBMCs, B-cell-depleted T cells, or T cells provided the cDNA or gDNA that made up the material.

Data came from immunoSEQ multiplex PCR; TCRdb stores just in-frame clones and leaves some out. Found here are 200,000 to 250,000 clones, around 80% of them singletons; the top ten hold about 1.8%. Trimming shortened V by 2 bases and J by 0 bases, and 4 bases separated the two germline ends. There are 13 residues in the CDR3. Germline assignment: CDR1 MNHNS and CDR2 SASEGT. Living in 20 to 30 US areas, the participants were between about 18 and 90 years of age. Each participant's cohort was designated according to participant-reported clinical history. What was sequenced was PBMCs or T cells enriched from blood (not recorded which). This chain joins TRBV6-1 and TRBJ1-1; no reliable D call. The receptor comes from a man between 60 and 75 years old who had recovered from COVID-19. The DNA for the CDR3 is TGTGCCAGCAGTGAACGGTTGAACACTGAAGCTTTCTTT. Translation: CASSERLNTEAFF.